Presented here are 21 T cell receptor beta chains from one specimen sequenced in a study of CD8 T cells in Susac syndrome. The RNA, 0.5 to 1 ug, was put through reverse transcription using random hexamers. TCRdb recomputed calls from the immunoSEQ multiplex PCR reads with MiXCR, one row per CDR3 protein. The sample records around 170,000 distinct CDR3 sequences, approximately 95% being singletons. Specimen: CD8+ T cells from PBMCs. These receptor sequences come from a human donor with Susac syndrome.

For the CDR3, the DNA is TGTGCCAGCAGCTTAGCGGCCCACGAGCAGTACTTC. Translation gives CASSLAAHEQYF. The chain links TRBV7-9 to TRBJ2-7; D is undetermined. Germline values: CDR1 SEHNR, CDR2 FQNEAQ (reference sequence). V was pared by 0 bases and J by 5 bases, with 5 bases between. This CDR3 is 12 amino acids long.

The CDR3 loop is CASRDRSSYNEQFF. CDR3 in DNA: TGTGCCAGCAGGGACCGGAGCTCCTACAATGAGCAGTTCTTC. V usage is TRBV3-1 and J usage is TRBJ2-1; no firm D call. The germline V and J ends were trimmed by 6 bases and 0 bases, with 9 bases remaining between them. The germline gives CDR1 LGHDT, CDR2 YNNKEL (reference sequence). This CDR3 is built from 14 residues.

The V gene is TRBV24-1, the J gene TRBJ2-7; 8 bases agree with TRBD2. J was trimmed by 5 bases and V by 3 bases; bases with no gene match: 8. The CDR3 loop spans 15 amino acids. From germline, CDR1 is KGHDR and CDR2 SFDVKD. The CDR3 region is CATSDRNGGGDEQYF. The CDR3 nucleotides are TGTGCCACCAGTGATAGGAACGGGGGGGGCGACGAGCAGTACTTC.

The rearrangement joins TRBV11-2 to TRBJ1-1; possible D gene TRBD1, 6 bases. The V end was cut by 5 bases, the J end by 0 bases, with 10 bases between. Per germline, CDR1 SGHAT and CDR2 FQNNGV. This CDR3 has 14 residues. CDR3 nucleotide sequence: TGTGCCAGCAGCCCAGGGGTTCTGAACACTGAAGCTTTCTTT. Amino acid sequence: CASSPGVLNTEAFF.

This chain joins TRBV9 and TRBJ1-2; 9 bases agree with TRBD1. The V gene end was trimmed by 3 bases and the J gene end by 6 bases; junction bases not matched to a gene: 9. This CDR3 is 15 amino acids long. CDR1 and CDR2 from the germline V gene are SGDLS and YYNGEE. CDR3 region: CASSGTGARYHGYTF. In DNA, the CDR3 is TGTGCCAGCAGCGGGACAGGGGCGCGGTATCATGGCTACACCTTC. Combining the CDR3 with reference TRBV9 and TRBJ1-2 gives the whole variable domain DSGVTQTPKHLITATGQRVTLRCSPRSGDLSVYWYQQSLDQGLQFLIQYYNGEERAKGNILERFSAQQFPDLHSELNLSSLELGDSALYFCASSGTGARYHGYTFGSGTRLTVV.

The CDR3, as DNA: TGTGCCAGCAGCCCTAATGGACAAGCTTATGGCTACACCTTC. Translated, it gives CASSPNGQAYGYTF. This chain uses TRBV9 with TRBJ1-2; D may be TRBD1 (5 bases). The V and J ends lost 4 bases and 5 bases respectively, with 15 bases between them. Germline loops: CDR1 SGDLS, CDR2 YYNGEE. This CDR3 spans 14 amino acids.

The CDR3 reads CASSEGIDRGWSPLHF. As DNA, the CDR3 is TGTGCCAGCAGTGAAGGCATCGACAGAGGCTGGTCGCCCCTCCACTTT. This chain links TRBV6-1 with TRBJ1-6, with a tentative D call TRBD1 (5 bases). Trimming stripped 1 base from V and 13 bases from J, with 20 bases between. There are 16 residues in the CDR3. Germline lookup yields CDR1 MNHNS and CDR2 SASEGT.

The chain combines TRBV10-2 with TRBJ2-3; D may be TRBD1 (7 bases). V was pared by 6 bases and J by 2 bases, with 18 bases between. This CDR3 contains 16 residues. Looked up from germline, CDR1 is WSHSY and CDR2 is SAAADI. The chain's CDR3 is CASREGRGDLTDTQYF. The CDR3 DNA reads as TGCGCCAGCAGAGAGGGCAGGGGGGACCTCACAGATACGCAGTATTTT.

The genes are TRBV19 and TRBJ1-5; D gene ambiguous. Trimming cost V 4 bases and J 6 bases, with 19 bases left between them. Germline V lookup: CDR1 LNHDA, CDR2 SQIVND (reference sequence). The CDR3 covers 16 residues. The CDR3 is CASSTGKYGLSQPQHF. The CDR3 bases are TGTGCCAGTAGTACCGGAAAGTACGGGCTGAGTCAGCCCCAGCATTTT. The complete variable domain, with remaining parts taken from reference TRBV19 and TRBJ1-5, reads DGGITQSPKYLFRKEGQNVTLSCEQNLNHDAMYWYRQDPGQGLRLIYYSQIVNDFQKGDIAEGYSVSREKKESFPLTVTSAQKNPTAFYLCASSTGKYGLSQPQHFGDGTRLSIL.

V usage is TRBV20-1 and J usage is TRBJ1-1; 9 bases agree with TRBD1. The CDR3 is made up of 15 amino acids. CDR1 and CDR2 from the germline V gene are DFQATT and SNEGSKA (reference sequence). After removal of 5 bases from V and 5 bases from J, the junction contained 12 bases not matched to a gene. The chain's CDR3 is CSAGQGSMLWTEAFF. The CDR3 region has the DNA TGCAGTGCTGGACAGGGGAGTATGTTGTGGACTGAAGCTTTCTTT.

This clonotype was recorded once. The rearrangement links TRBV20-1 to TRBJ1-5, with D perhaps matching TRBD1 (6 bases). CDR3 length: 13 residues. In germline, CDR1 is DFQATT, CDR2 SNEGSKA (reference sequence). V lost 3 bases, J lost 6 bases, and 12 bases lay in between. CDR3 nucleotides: TGCAGTGCTAGCACAGGGAGCGCTCAGCCCCAGCATTTT. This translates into CSASTGSAQPQHF.

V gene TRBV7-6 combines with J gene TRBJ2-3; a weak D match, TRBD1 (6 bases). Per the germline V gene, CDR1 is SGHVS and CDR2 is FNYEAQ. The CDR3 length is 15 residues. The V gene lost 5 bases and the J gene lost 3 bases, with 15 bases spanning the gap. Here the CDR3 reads CASSLQGGGTDTQYF. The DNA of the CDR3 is TGTGCCAGCAGCCTACAGGGCGGTGGAACAGATACGCAGTATTTT.

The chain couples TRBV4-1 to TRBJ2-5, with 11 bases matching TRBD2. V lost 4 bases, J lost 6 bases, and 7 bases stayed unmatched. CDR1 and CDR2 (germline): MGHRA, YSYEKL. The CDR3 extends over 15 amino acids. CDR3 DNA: TGCGCCAGCAGCCCGGGACTAGCGGAGGGGAAGACCCAGTACTTC. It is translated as CASSPGLAEGKTQYF.

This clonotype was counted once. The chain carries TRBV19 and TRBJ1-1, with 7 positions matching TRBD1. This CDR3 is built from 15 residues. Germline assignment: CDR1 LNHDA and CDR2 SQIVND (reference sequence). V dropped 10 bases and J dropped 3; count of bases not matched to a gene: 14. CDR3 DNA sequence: TGTGCCACGAGGACGGGACAGATGACAGACACTGAAGCTTTCTTT. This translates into CATRTGQMTDTEAFF.

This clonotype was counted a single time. CDR3 loop: CASSFSGNNEQFF. DNA of the CDR3: TGTGCCAGCAGTTTCTCGGGGAACAATGAGCAGTTCTTC. The rearrangement uses TRBV27 and TRBJ2-1; a weak D match, TRBD2 (5 bases). Germline V gene lookup returns CDR1 MNHEY and CDR2 SMNVEV (reference sequence). Trimming removed 3 bases from V and 5 bases from J, with 8 bases in between. The CDR3 spans 13 residues.

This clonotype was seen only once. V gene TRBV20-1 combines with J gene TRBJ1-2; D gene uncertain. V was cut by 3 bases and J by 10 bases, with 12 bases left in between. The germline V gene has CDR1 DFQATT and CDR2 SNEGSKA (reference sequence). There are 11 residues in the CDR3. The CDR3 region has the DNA TGCAGTGCTAGGGAGTATATGGACTACACCTTC. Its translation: CSAREYMDYTF.

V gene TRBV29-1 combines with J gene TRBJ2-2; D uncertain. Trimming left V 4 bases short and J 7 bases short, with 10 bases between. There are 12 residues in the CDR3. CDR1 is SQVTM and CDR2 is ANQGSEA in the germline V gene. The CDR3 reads CSVVWVLGELFF. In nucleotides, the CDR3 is TGCAGCGTTGTATGGGTTCTCGGGGAGCTGTTTTTT.

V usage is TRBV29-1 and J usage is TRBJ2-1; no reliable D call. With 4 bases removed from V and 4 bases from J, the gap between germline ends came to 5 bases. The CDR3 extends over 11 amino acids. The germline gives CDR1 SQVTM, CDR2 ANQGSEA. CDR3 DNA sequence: TGCAGCGTTGTATTATACAATGAGCAGTTCTTC. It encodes CSVVLYNEQFF.

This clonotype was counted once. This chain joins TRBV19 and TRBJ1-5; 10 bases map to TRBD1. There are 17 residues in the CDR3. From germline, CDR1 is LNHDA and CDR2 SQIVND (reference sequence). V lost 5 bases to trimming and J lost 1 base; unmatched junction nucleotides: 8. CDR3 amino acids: CASSFSSGQGSNQPQHF. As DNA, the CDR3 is TGTGCCAGTAGTTTCTCTTCGGGACAGGGGAGCAATCAGCCCCAGCATTTT.

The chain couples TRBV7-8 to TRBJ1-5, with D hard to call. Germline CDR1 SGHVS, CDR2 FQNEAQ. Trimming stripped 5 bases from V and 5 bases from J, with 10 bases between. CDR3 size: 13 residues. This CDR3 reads CASSRYLDQPQHF. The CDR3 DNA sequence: TGTGCCAGCAGCCGATACCTCGATCAGCCCCAGCATTTT. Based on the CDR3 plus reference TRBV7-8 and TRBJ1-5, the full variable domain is GAGVSQSPRYKVAKRGQDVALRCDPISGHVSLFWYQQALGQGPEFLTYFQNEAQLDKSGLPSDRFFAERPEGSVSTLKIQRTQQEDSAVYLCASSRYLDQPQHFGDGTRLSIL.

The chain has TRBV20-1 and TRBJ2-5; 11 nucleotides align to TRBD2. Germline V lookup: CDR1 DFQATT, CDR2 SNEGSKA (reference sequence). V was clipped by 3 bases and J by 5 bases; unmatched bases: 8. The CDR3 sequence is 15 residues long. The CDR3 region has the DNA TGCAGTGCTAGCGCCTCTCTAGCGGGAGGTGAGACCCAGTACTTC. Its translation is CSASASLAGGETQYF.